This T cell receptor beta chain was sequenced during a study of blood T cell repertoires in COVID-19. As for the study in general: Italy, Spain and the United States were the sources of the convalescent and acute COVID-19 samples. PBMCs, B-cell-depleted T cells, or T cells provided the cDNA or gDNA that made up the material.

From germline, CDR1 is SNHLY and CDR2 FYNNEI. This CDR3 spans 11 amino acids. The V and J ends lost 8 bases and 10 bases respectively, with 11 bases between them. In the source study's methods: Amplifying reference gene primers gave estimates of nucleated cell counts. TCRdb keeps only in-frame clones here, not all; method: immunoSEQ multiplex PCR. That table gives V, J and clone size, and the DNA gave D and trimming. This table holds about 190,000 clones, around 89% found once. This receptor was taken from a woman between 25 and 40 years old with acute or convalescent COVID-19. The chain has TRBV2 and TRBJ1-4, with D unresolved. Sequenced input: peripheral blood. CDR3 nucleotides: TGTGCCAGCTGGGAGACGGGAAAACTGTTTTTT. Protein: CASWETGKLFF.